This T cell receptor beta chain is drawn from a study of human T cells and chemical hapten exposure. Background on the study: Per-sample variation in TCR yield stemmed mainly from small pooled library volume differences.

Within the library, unique molecular identifiers were attached to each individual cDNA molecule. TCRdb redid the calling of the 5' RACE reads with MiXCR, one entry per CDR3 protein. The data show about 81,000 distinct CDR3 sequences, more than 7.5% seen once. Blood, whole and unfractionated, served as the source for total RNA extraction. The length of the CDR3 is 15 residues. V was pared by 10 bases and J by 3 bases, with 18 bases between. CDR1 is ENHRY and CDR2 is SYGVKD in the germline V gene. The sequence was obtained from a male donor in good health. The rearrangement joins TRBV10-3 to TRBJ2-2, with D possibly TRBD2 on 5 matching bases. CDR3 bases: TGTGCCAGCCGAGGGCCTAAATTTGACACCGGGGAGCTGTTTTTT. Translating it yields CASRGPKFDTGELFF.